Following are 8 T cell receptor beta chains from one sample sequenced in a study of CD8 T cells in Susac syndrome. Random-hexamer reverse transcription was applied to roughly 0.5 to 1 ug RNA. Each CDR3 protein gets one entry after TCRdb re-called the immunoSEQ multiplex PCR reads with MiXCR. This table has 60,000 to 75,000 distinct CDR3 sequences, 85% to 95% appearing once. The sequenced material came from CD8+ T cells from PBMCs. The receptor set was obtained from a human donor in good health.

This chain connects TRBV5-4 to TRBJ1-2; weak D call: TRBD1 (6 bases). The germline V gene encodes CDR1 SGHNT and CDR2 YYREEE (reference sequence). This CDR3 is 15 amino acids long. The V and J ends lost 1 base and 8 bases respectively, with 18 bases between them. CDR3 sequence (DNA): TGTGCCAGCAGCTTGTTCCACGGGGGCCGGGAAGGCTACACCTTC. Residues: CASSLFHGGREGYTF.

The chain has TRBV5-1 and TRBJ2-7; 8 bases are shared with TRBD2. Germline V CDR1 and CDR2: SGHRS, YFSETQ. The junction had 16 bases not matched to a gene; V was cut back by 7 bases and J by 7 bases. The CDR3 sequence is 15 residues long. CDR3 residues: CASSSGTGGLAEQYF. The CDR3, as DNA: TGCGCCAGCTCTTCGGGTACGGGGGGGCTGGCGGAGCAGTACTTC.

V is TRBV6-5 and J is TRBJ2-5; 11 bases line up with TRBD2. Germline V gene lookup returns CDR1 MNHEY and CDR2 SVGAGI. The V gene end was trimmed by 4 bases and the J gene end by 1 base; junction bases not matched to a gene: 5. The CDR3 is made up of 16 amino acids. CDR3 DNA sequence: TGTGCCAGCAGTTCCATAGGACTAGCGGGCCAAGAGACCCAGTACTTC. Its translation: CASSSIGLAGQETQYF.

This clonotype was observed once. J is TRBJ2-7 and V is TRBV6-5; 7 positions match TRBD2. The CDR3 loop spans 13 amino acids. CDR1 is MNHEY and CDR2 is SVGAGI in the germline V gene. With 5 bases clipped from V and 5 bases from J, the junction kept 6 bases outside the gene matches. The CDR3 DNA reads as TGTGCCAGCAGTCCCCGGGGGGTCAACGAGCAGTACTTC. Amino acids: CASSPRGVNEQYF.

This clonotype was recorded once. This chain joins TRBV6-6 and TRBJ2-5; 10 bases agree with TRBD2. Trimming cost V 6 bases and J 5 bases; bases outside gene matches: 3. Germline CDR1 is MNHNY and CDR2 is SVGAGI (reference sequence). The CDR3 is 13 amino acids. The CDR3 region has the DNA TGTGCCAGCAGGTCGGGACTAGCGGAGACCCAGTACTTC. Amino acid sequence: CASRSGLAETQYF.

The gene calls are TRBV19 and TRBJ1-1, with D possibly matching TRBD1 (6 bases). Trimming left V 5 bases short and J 1 base short, with 8 bases between. Germline values: CDR1 LNHDA, CDR2 SQIVND (reference sequence). The CDR3 is made up of 13 amino acids. The CDR3 loop reads CASSVTGNTEAFF. The CDR3 region has the DNA TGTGCCAGTAGTGTGACAGGGAACACTGAAGCTTTCTTT.

The chain is built from TRBV7-6 and TRBJ2-7; 10 bases map to TRBD1. Germline lookup yields CDR1 SGHVS and CDR2 FNYEAQ. V was clipped by 3 bases and J by 2 bases; unmatched bases: 10. This CDR3 region has 17 residues. The CDR3 DNA reads as TGTGCCAGCAGCTTGGGACAGGGGAGATCACGGGCCTACGAGCAGTACTTC. Residues: CASSLGQGRSRAYEQYF. The complete variable domain, with remaining parts taken from reference TRBV7-6 and TRBJ2-7, reads GAGVSQSPRYKVTKRGQDVALRCDPISGHVSLYWYRQALGQGPEFLTYFNYEAQQDKSGLPNDRFSAERPEGSISTLTIQRTEQRDSAMYRCASSLGQGRSRAYEQYFGPGTRLTVT.

CDR3 amino acids: CASSPRTGGNEQYF. CDR3 DNA sequence: TGTGCCAGCAGTCCCAGGACAGGGGGCAACGAGCAGTACTTC. The gene calls are TRBV27 and TRBJ2-7; 11 bases are a match to TRBD1. With 5 bases clipped from V and 5 bases from J, the junction kept 5 bases outside the gene matches. Per the germline V gene, CDR1 is MNHEY and CDR2 is SMNVEV (reference sequence). CDR3 size: 14 residues.